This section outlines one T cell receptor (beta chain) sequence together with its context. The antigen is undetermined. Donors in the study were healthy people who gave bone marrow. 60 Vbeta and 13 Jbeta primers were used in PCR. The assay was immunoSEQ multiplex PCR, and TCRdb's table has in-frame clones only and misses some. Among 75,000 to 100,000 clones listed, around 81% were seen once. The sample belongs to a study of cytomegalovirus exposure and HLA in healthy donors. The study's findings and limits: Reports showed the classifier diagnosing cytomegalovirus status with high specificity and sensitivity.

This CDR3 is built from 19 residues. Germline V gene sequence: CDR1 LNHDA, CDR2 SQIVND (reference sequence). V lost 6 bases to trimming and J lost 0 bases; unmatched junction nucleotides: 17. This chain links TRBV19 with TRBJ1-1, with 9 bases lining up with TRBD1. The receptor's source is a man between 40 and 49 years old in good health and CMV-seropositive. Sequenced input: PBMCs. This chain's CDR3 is CASSLINKGTGTMNTEAFF. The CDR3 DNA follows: TGTGCCAGTAGCCTAATTAATAAGGGGACAGGGACGATGAACACTGAAGCTTTCTTT.